The clone carrying this T cell receptor (beta chain) was detected ten times or more. The antigen is not known. Trimming at V came to 6 bases and at J to 5 bases, leaving 10 bases not matched to a gene. This CDR3 is built from 14 residues. The V gene's germline CDR1 is DFQATT and CDR2 SNEGSKA (reference sequence). The data were obtained in a study of regulatory T cells in long-lasting Graves disease. Study-wide results and caveats: New patients shared 750 to 1,000 public clonotypes, and persistent patients shared more, with under 3,000.

The time point was: newly diagnosed GD, antithyroid drugs for less than 3 months. Making the TCR library involved RNA that had been extracted from PBMCs. Building of the TCR beta libraries involved iRepertoire HTBI primers and Arm-PCR of CDR3 regions. Authors' processing steps: Identification across samples found about 61 TRBV and some 15 TRBJ segments. MiXCR, run by TCRdb on the multiplex PCR reads, gives a single entry per CDR3 protein. It is TCRdb's table, rather than the study itself, that gives the V and J calls and clone size. Among more than 300,000 distinct CDR3 sequences, around 16% were seen once, and the ten largest hold around 20%. These sequences were also reported in another study, on T cells in Graves' hyperthyroidism and ophthalmopathy. That publication notes: Patients were excluded because of uncontrolled infection, other autoimmune disease, pregnancy or lactation.

V and J are TRBV20-1 and TRBJ2-5, with 9 bases identical to TRBD2. The sample in question was peripheral blood mononuclear cells (PBMCs), obtained at new diagnosis, from a patient treated with antithyroid drugs. The source is a young woman with Graves disease. CDR3 sequence (DNA): TGCAGTGCCGGGAGGATAGCGGGGGATGAGACCCAGTACTTC. The encoded protein is CSAGRIAGDETQYF.